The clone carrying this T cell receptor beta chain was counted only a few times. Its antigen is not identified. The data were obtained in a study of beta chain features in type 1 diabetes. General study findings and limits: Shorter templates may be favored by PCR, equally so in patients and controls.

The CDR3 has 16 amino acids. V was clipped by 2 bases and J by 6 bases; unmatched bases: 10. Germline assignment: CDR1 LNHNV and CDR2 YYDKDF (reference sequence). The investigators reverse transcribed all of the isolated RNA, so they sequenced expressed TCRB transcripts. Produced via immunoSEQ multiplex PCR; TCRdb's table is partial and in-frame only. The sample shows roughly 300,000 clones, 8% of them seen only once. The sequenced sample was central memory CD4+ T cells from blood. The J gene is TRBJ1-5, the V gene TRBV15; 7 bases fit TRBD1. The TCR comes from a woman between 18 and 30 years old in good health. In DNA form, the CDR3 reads TGTGCCACCAGCAGACGCGACAGGGCTGGAAGTCAGCCCCAGCATTTT. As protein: CATSRRDRAGSQPQHF. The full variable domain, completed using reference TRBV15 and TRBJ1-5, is DAMVIQNPRYQVTQFGKPVTLSCSQTLNHNVMYWYQQKSSQAPKLLFHYYDKDFNNEADTPDNFQSRRPNTSFCFLDIRSPGLGDTAMYLCATSRRDRAGSQPQHFGDGTRLSIL.